This T cell receptor beta chain comes out of a study of shared clonotypes between healthy human individuals. Notes on this clone: Its target is not known.

Findings and caveats of the study: Expectations were that clonotype sharing among donors would be affected by sequencing depth. Apart from blood, nothing was sampled; tissue repertoires likely differ.

Donors, without exception, were Caucasian adults residing in Nashville, Tennessee. CDR1 is MNHNS, CDR2 SASEGT, per germline. Trimming shortened V by 4 bases and J by 0 bases, and 9 bases separated the two germline ends. This CDR3 has 14 residues. Per the original methods: Filtering of immunoSEQ junctional sequences could not match full-length read filtering. Assay used: immunoSEQ multiplex PCR; TCRdb lists only in-frame clones, some missing. V and J calls and clone size come straight from that table; D and trimming were deduced from the DNA. Of about 2.4 million clones in the sample, more than 85% are singletons; the top ten hold around 0.37%.

V usage is TRBV6-1 and J usage is TRBJ1-1, with D maybe TRBD1 (6 bases). The source of this sequence is a man between 18 and 35 years old in good health. Some clones in this sample may be carry-over from other donors' samples. The specimen was naive CD4+ T cells from PBMCs. Specified subset: CD45RA+ positively selected. This CDR3 is CASSAHRVNTEAFF. DNA for the CDR3: TGTGCCAGCAGTGCCCACAGGGTGAACACTGAAGCTTTCTTT.